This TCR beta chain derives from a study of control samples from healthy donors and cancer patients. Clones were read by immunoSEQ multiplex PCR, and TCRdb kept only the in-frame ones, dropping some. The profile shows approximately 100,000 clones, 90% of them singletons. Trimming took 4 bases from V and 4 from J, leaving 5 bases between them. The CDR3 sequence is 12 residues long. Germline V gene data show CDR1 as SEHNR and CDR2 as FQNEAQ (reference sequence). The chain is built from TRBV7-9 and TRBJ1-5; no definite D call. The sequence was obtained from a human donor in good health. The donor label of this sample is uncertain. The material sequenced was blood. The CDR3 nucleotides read TGTGCCAGCAGCTCCGTGAATCAGCCCCAGCATTTT. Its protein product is CASSSVNQPQHF. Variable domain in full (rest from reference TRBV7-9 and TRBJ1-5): DTGVSQNPRHKITKRGQNVTFRCDPISEHNRLYWYRQTLGQGPEFLTYFQNEAQLEKSRLLSDRFSAERPKGSFSTLEIQRTEQGDSAMYLCASSSVNQPQHFGDGTRLSIL.